A selection of T cell receptor beta chains follows, all from one sample in a study of Graves' ophthalmopathy and Graves' hyperthyroidism. TCRdb re-called the multiplex PCR reads through MiXCR, storing one row per CDR3 protein. Altogether roughly 700,000 distinct CDR3 sequences are present, roughly 41% being singletons, with the ten largest covering about 40%. Specimen: peripheral blood. The receptors originated from an adult man with Graves' ophthalmopathy. The CDR3 runs from the conserved cysteine through the conserved F or W. A D gene is named only where the DNA matches it firmly. Expanded clones are given a class, and other clones once, few, many or no size at all.

size: .
V: TRBV12-3/TRBV12-4
D: .
J: TRBJ2-7
CDR3: CASSSADYEQYF
DNA: TGTGCCAGCAGTTCGGCTGACTACGAGCAGTACTTC

size: .
V: TRBV7-4
D: .
J: TRBJ2-3
CDR3: CASSSQQFLGNLDTQYF
DNA: TGTGCCAGCAGCTCCCAACAGTTCCTAGGGAACTTGGATACGCAGTATTTT

size: .
V: TRBV7-9
D: .
J: TRBJ1-1
CDR3: CASSPRVRGETEAFF
DNA: TGTGCCAGCAGCCCACGGGTCAGGGGAGAGACTGAAGCTTTCTTT

size: .
V: TRBV2
D: .
J: TRBJ2-7
CDR3: CASGSPHEQYF
DNA: TGTGCCAGCGGGAGTCCCCACGAGCAGTACTTC

size: many
V: TRBV7-2
D: TRBD1
J: TRBJ1-2
CDR3: CASSKEGQGSNYGYTF
DNA: TGTGCCAGCAGCAAAGAAGGACAGGGCAGTAACTATGGCTACACCTTC

size: once
V: TRBV20-1
D: TRBD2
J: TRBJ2-7
CDR3: CSARDFRGGSSYEQYF
DNA: TGCAGTGCTAGAGATTTTCGCGGGGGAAGCTCCTACGAGCAGTACTTC

size: .
V: TRBV9
D: .
J: TRBJ2-6
CDR3: CASSPLDKTEAGANVLTF
DNA: TGTGCCAGCAGTCCACTAGACAAGACAGAAGCCGGGGCCAACGTCCTGACTTTC

size: few
V: TRBV20-1
D: TRBD2
J: TRBJ2-5
CDR3: CSAWTSGRGQTQYF
DNA: TGCAGTGCTTGGACTAGCGGGAGGGGGCAGACCCAGTACTTC

size: .
V: TRBV25-1
D: .
J: TRBJ2-2
CDR3: CASSPVGRELFF
DNA: TGTGCCAGCAGTCCAGTCGGCAGGGAGCTGTTTTTT

size: many
V: TRBV24-1
D: TRBD1
J: TRBJ1-5
CDR3: CATSTGVQQPQHF
DNA: TGTGCCACAAGTACAGGGGTTCAACAGCCCCAGCATTTT

size: .
V: TRBV24-1
D: .
J: TRBJ1-5
CDR3: CASRPVGLYSNQPQHF
DNA: TGTGCCAGCAGACCGGTTGGCCTATATAGCAATCAGCCCCAGCATTTT

size: once
V: TRBV7-2
D: .
J: TRBJ2-2
CDR3: CASSSGGQSTGELFF
DNA: TGTGCCAGCAGCTCTGGGGGCCAATCCACCGGGGAGCTGTTTTTT

size: few
V: TRBV11-2
D: TRBD1
J: TRBJ2-7
CDR3: CASSLDLSRDRNF
DNA: TGTGCCAGCAGCTTAGATCTGTCCAGGGACAGGAACTTC

size: many
V: TRBV20-1
D: TRBD1
J: TRBJ1-1
CDR3: CSARVTTGFTEAFF
DNA: TGCAGTGCTAGAGTCACGACAGGGTTCACTGAAGCTTTCTTT

size: .
V: TRBV15
D: TRBD1
J: TRBJ2-1
CDR3: CATSRKDREDEQFF
DNA: TGTGCCACCAGCAGAAAGGACAGGGAAGATGAGCAGTTCTTC

size: .
V: TRBV29-1
D: .
J: TRBJ2-2
CDR3: CSATKGGNTGELFF
DNA: TGCAGTGCTACTAAGGGAGGGAACACCGGGGAGCTGTTTTTT

size: many
V: TRBV7-9
D: .
J: TRBJ2-2
CDR3: CASSLSTSGELFF
DNA: TGTGCCAGCAGCTTATCCACCTCCGGGGAGCTGTTTTTT

size: many
V: TRBV19
D: .
J: TRBJ1-2
CDR3: CASSTRPHYYGYTF
DNA: TGTGCCAGTAGTACAAGACCTCACTACTATGGCTACACCTTC

size: many
V: TRBV10-3
D: .
J: TRBJ2-5
CDR3: CAVAPGSQETQYF
DNA: TGTGCCGTAGCCCCAGGATCCCAAGAGACCCAGTACTTC

size: many
V: TRBV20-1
D: .
J: TRBJ2-2
CDR3: CSAQGLDPELFF
DNA: TGCAGTGCCCAGGGACTGGACCCGGAGCTGTTTTTT

size: .
V: TRBV25-1
D: .
J: TRBJ2-7
CDR3: CASSQGGPQAQYF
DNA: TGTGCCAGCTCTCAGGGTGGTCCCCAAGCGCAGTACTTC

size: many
V: TRBV29-1
D: .
J: TRBJ1-2
CDR3: CSVEDGRLYGYTF
DNA: TGCAGCGTTGAAGACGGGAGACTCTATGGCTACACCTTC

size: few
V: TRBV19
D: TRBD1
J: TRBJ1-5
CDR3: CASSIATGGANNQPQHF
DNA: TGTGCCAGTAGTATAGCGACAGGGGGGGCGAACAATCAGCCCCAGCATTTT

size: .
V: TRBV7-3
D: TRBD1
J: TRBJ2-2
CDR3: CASSPAGAGGGGELFF
DNA: TGTGCCAGCAGCCCCGCTGGCGCAGGGGGCGGCGGGGAGCTGTTTTTT

size: once
V: TRBV10-3
D: .
J: TRBJ1-2
CDR3: CANTPDREADYGYTF
DNA: TGTGCCAACACCCCGGATAGGGAAGCAGACTATGGCTACACCTTC

size: .
V: TRBV6-2/TRBV6-3
D: .
J: TRBJ2-6
CDR3: CASSQLGGFDSGANVLTF
DNA: TGTGCCAGCAGCCAATTGGGGGGCTTCGACTCTGGGGCCAACGTCCTGACTTTC

size: .
V: TRBV6-2/TRBV6-3
D: .
J: TRBJ2-6
CDR3: CASSLVAGSSGANVLTF
DNA: TGTGCCAGCAGCTTAGTCGCGGGGAGCTCTGGGGCCAACGTCCTGACTTTC

size: .
V: TRBV15
D: TRBD2
J: TRBJ2-5
CDR3: CATSRDRAGGRQTQYF
DNA: TGTGCCACCAGCAGAGATCGTGCGGGGGGACGACAGACCCAGTACTTC

size: many
V: TRBV7-9
D: .
J: TRBJ2-5
CDR3: CASSSPGKETQYF
DNA: TGTGCCAGCAGCTCCCCAGGGAAGGAGACCCAGTACTTC

size: few
V: TRBV24-1
D: .
J: TRBJ2-2
CDR3: CATSDSYRAGELFF
DNA: TGTGCCACCAGTGATTCCTACAGGGCCGGGGAGCTGTTTTTT

size: .
V: TRBV15
D: .
J: TRBJ1-3
CDR3: CATSSELIGSGNTIYF
DNA: TGTGCCACCAGCAGTGAACTTATCGGCTCTGGAAACACCATATATTTT

size: .
V: TRBV24-1
D: .
J: TRBJ2-3
CDR3: CATSDGRGLGITDTQYF
DNA: TGTGCCACCAGTGATGGGAGGGGGCTAGGAATCACAGATACGCAGTATTTT

size: .
V: TRBV3-1
D: TRBD1
J: TRBJ1-5
CDR3: CASSKDRVGQPQHF
DNA: TGTGCCAGCAGCAAAGACAGGGTCGGACAGCCCCAGCATTTT

size: .
V: TRBV9
D: .
J: TRBJ2-5
CDR3: CASSVEDGGNVETQYF
DNA: TGTGCCAGCAGCGTAGAAGACGGGGGAAACGTCGAGACCCAGTACTTC

size: few
V: TRBV7-9
D: .
J: TRBJ2-2
CDR3: CASSLAYAGELFF
DNA: TGTGCCAGCAGCTTGGCATACGCCGGGGAGCTGTTTTTT

size: many
V: TRBV12-3/TRBV12-4
D: .
J: TRBJ1-5
CDR3: CASSPDSYSNQPQHF
DNA: TGTGCCAGCAGTCCGGACAGCTATAGCAATCAGCCCCAGCATTTT

size: many
V: TRBV10-2
D: .
J: TRBJ2-5
CDR3: CASKDLEMTQYF
DNA: TGCGCCAGCAAGGACCTTGAGATGACCCAGTACTTC

size: .
V: TRBV20-1
D: TRBD2
J: TRBJ2-7
CDR3: CSAREVAGGFPTYEQYF
DNA: TGCAGTGCTAGAGAGGTAGCGGGGGGCTTCCCGACCTACGAGCAGTACTTC

size: many
V: TRBV7-9
D: .
J: TRBJ1-4
CDR3: CASSLGGDGEKLFF
DNA: TGTGCCAGCAGCTTAGGAGGGGATGGTGAAAAACTGTTTTTT

size: few
V: TRBV20-1
D: .
J: TRBJ1-2
CDR3: CSARLPTEIGQNGYTF
DNA: TGCAGTGCTAGGCTGCCCACTGAAATAGGCCAGAATGGCTACACCTTC

size: .
V: TRBV4-2
D: TRBD2
J: TRBJ2-2
CDR3: CASSPGGRELFF
DNA: TGTGCCAGCAGCCCCGGGGGGAGGGAGCTGTTTTTT

size: .
V: TRBV29-1
D: TRBD1
J: TRBJ1-2
CDR3: CSVDAGTGSFRYTF
DNA: TGCAGCGTCGATGCCGGGACAGGGAGCTTTCGCTACACCTTC

size: .
V: TRBV20-1
D: TRBD1
J: TRBJ1-4
CDR3: CSARADRGNEKLFF
DNA: TGCAGTGCTAGAGCGGACAGGGGGAATGAAAAACTGTTTTTT

size: .
V: TRBV11-1
D: .
J: TRBJ2-7
CDR3: CASSLGHESLAKGQYF
DNA: TGTGCCAGCAGCTTAGGCCATGAATCCCTAGCTAAAGGGCAGTACTTC

size: .
V: TRBV5-1
D: .
J: TRBJ1-6
CDR3: CASSLLREYNSPLHF
DNA: TGCGCCAGCAGCTTGCTCCGGGAATATAATTCACCCCTCCACTTT

size: .
V: TRBV25-1
D: .
J: TRBJ1-3
CDR3: CASSDSAGRAGNTIYF
DNA: TGTGCCAGCAGTGATAGTGCGGGTAGAGCTGGAAACACCATATATTTT

size: few
V: TRBV20-1
D: .
J: TRBJ2-5
CDR3: CSAQKTLKQETQYF
DNA: TGCAGTGCTCAAAAGACACTGAAACAAGAGACCCAGTACTTC

size: .
V: TRBV14
D: .
J: TRBJ2-5
CDR3: CASSQDTPYQETQYF
DNA: TGTGCCAGCAGCCAAGACACCCCGTACCAAGAGACCCAGTACTTC

size: many
V: TRBV20-1
D: .
J: TRBJ2-6
CDR3: CSASRGRSGANVLTF
DNA: TGCAGTGCTAGCCGAGGAAGGTCTGGGGCCAACGTCCTGACTTTC

size: .
V: TRBV29-1
D: .
J: TRBJ2-7
CDR3: CSVGGALSSEQYF
DNA: TGCAGCGTTGGCGGGGCGTTATCGAGCGAGCAGTACTTC

size: many
V: TRBV16
D: .
J: TRBJ1-4
CDR3: CASSFTGGEKLFF
DNA: TGTGCCAGCAGCTTCACTGGAGGTGAAAAACTGTTTTTT

size: many
V: TRBV7-8
D: .
J: TRBJ1-1
CDR3: CASSYLGTPEAFF
DNA: TGTGCCAGCAGCTACCTCGGGACACCTGAAGCTTTCTTT

size: .
V: TRBV10-3
D: .
J: TRBJ1-1
CDR3: CASRSTDQITNTEAFF
DNA: TGTGCCAGCAGGTCGACAGACCAGATCACGAACACTGAAGCTTTCTTT